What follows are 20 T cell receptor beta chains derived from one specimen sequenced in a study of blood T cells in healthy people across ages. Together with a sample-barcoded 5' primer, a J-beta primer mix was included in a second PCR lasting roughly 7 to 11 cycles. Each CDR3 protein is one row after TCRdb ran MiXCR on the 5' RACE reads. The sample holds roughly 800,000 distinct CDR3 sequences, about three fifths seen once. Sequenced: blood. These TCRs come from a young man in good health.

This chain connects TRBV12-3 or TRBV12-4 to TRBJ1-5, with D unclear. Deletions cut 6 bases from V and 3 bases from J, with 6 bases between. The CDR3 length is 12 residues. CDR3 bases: TGTGCCAGCAGGGGCGCCAATCAGCCCCAGCATTTT. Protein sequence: CASRGANQPQHF.

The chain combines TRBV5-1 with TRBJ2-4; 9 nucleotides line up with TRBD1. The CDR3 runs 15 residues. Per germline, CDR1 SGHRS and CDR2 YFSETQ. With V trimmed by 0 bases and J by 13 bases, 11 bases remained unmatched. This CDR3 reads CASSLGTGTGREQYF. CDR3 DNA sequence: TGCGCCAGCAGCTTGGGAACCGGGACAGGGCGTGAGCAGTACTTC.

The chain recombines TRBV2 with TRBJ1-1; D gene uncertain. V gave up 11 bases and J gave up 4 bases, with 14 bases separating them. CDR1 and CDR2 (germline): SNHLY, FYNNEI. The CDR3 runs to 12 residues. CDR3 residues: CASRVGGTEAFF. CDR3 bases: TGTGCCTCTCGGGTCGGCGGCACTGAAGCTTTCTTT.

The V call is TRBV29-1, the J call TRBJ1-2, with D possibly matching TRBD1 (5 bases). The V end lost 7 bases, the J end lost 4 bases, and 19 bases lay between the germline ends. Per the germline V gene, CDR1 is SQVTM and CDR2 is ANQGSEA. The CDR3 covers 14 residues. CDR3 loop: CSAGDGLFGYGYTF. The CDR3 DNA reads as TGCAGCGCTGGGGACGGTCTTTTTGGCTATGGCTACACCTTC.

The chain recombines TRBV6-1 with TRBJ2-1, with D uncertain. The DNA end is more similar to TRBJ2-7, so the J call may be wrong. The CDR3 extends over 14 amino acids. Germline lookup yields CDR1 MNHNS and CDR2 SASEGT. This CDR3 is CAKLRASLKDEQYF. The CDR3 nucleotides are TGTGCCAAACTACGGGCCTCCCTAAAGGACGAGCAGTACTTC.

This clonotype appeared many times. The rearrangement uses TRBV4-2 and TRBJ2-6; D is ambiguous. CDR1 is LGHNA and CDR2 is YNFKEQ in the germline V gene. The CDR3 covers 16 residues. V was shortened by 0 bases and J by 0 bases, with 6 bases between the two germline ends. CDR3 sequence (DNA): TGTGCCAGCAGCCAAGAGGCTAGCTCTGGGGCCAACGTCCTGACTTTC. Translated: CASSQEASSGANVLTF.

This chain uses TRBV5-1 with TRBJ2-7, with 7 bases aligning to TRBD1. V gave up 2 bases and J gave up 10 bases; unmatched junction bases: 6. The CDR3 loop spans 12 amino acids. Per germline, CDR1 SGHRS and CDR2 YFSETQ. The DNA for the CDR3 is TGCGCCAGCAGCTTACCAGACAGGGTACAGTACTTC. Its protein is CASSLPDRVQYF.

The CDR3 region is CASSQERSVGKLFF. CDR3 coding DNA: TGCGCCAGCAGCCAAGAACGGTCTGTTGGAAAACTGTTTTTT. This chain uses TRBV4-3 with TRBJ1-4; D is unclear. The CDR3 is 14 residues long. V lost 0 bases and J lost 10, with 12 bases in between. From germline, CDR1 is LGHNA and CDR2 YSLEER.

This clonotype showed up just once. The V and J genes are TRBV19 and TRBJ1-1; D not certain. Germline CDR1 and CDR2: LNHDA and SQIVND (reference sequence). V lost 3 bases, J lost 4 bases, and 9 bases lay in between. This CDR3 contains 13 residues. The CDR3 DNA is TGTGCCAGTAGTATCGAAGGAGCCACTGAAGCTTTCTTT. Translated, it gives CASSIEGATEAFF.

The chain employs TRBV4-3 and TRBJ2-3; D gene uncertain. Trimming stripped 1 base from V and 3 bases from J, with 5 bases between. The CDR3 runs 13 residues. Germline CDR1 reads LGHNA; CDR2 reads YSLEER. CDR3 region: CASSQVVTDTQYF. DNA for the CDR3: TGCGCCAGCAGCCAAGTAGTGACAGATACGCAGTATTTT.

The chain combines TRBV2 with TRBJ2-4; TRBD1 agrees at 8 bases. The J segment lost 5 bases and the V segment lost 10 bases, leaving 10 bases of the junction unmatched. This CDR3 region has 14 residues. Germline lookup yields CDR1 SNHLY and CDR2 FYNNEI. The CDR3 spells CATQGAIPQNIQYF. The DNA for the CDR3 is TGTGCCACCCAGGGGGCTATCCCTCAAAACATTCAGTACTTC.

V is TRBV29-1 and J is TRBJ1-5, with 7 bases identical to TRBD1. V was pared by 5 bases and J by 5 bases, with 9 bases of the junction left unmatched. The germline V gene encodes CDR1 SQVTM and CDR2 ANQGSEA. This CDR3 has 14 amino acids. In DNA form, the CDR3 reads TGCAGCGTTCGTACGGACAGGCAGGATCAGCCCCAGCATTTT. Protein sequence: CSVRTDRQDQPQHF.

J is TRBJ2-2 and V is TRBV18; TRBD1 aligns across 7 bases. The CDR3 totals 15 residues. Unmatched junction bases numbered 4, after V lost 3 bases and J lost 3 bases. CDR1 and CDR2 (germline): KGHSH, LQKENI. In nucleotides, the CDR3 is TGTGCCAGCTCACCTCGGACAGGAGACACCGGGGAGCTGTTTTTT. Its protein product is CASSPRTGDTGELFF.

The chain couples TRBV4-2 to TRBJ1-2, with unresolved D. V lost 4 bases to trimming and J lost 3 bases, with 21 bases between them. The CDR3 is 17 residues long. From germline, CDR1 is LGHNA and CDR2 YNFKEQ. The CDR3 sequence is CASSPLIREGVDYGYTF. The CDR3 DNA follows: TGTGCCAGCAGCCCCCTTATTAGGGAGGGTGTCGACTATGGCTACACCTTC.

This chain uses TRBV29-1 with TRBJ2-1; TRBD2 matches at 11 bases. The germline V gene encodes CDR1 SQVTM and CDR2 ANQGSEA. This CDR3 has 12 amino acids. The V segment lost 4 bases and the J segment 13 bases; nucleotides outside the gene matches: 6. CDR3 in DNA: TGCAGCGTTGCTAGCGGGAGGTCCCGTCAGTTCTTC. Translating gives CSVASGRSRQFF.

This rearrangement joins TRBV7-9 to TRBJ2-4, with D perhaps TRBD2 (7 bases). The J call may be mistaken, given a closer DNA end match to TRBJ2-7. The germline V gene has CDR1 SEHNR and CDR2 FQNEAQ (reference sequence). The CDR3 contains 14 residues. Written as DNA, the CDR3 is TGTGCCAGCAGCTTTAAGGGGGGGCTGAACGAGCAGTACTTC. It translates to CASSFKGGLNEQYF.

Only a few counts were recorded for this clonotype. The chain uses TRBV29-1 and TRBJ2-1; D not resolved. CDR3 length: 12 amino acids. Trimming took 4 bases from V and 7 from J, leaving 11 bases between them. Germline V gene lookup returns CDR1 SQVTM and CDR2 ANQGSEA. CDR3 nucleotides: TGCAGCGTTGGTCTGGGAAGTAATGAGCAGTTCTTC. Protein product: CSVGLGSNEQFF.

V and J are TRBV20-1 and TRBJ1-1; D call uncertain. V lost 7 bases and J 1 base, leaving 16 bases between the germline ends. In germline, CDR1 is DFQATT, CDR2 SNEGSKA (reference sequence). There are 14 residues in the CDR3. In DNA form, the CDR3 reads TGCAGTGATATTCCCGGGTCAGCGAACACTGAAGCTTTCTTT. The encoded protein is CSDIPGSANTEAFF.

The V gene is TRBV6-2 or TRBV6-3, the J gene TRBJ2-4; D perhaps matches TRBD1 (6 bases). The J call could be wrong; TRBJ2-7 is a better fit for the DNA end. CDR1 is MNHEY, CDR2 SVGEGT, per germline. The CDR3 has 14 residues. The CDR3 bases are TGTGCCAGCAGACCCCAGGGGAGTGGGCACGAGCAGTACTTC. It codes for CASRPQGSGHEQYF.

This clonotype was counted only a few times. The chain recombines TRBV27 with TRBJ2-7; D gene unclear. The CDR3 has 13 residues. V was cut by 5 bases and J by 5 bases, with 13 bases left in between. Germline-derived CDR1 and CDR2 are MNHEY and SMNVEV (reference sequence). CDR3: CASSPILQDEQYF. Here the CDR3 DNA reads TGTGCCAGCAGTCCAATACTTCAGGACGAGCAGTACTTC.